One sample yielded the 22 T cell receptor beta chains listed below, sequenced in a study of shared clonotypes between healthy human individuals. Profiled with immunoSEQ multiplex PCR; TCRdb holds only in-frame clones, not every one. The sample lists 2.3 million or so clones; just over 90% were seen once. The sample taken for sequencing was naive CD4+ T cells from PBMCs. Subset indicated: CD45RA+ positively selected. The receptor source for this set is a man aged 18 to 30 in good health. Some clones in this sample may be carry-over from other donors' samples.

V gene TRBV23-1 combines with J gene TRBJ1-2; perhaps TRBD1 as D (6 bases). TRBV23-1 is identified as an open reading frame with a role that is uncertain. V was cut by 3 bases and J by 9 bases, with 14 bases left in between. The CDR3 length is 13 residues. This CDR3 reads CASSQGEGESYTF. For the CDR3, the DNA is TGCGCCAGCAGTCAGGGTGAGGGGGAAAGCTACACCTTC.

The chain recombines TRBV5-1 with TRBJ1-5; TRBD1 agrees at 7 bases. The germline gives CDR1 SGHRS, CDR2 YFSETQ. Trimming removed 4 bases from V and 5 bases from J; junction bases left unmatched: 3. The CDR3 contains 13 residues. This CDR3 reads CASSRGLDQPQHF. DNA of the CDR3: TGCGCCAGCAGCAGGGGGCTAGATCAGCCCCAGCATTTT. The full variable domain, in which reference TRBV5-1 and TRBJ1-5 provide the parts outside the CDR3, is KAGVTQTPRYLIKTRGQQVTLSCSPISGHRSVSWYQQTPGQGLQFLFEYFSETQRNKGNFPGRFSGRQFSNSRSEMNVSTLELGDSALYLCASSRGLDQPQHFGDGTRLSIL.

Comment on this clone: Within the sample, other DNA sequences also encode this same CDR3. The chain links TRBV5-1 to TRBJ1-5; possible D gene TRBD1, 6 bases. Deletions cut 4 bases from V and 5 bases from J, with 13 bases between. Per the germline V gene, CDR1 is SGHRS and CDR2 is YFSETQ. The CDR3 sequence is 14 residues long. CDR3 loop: CASSPGGGDQPQHF. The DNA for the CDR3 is TGCGCCAGCAGCCCGGGAGGGGGAGATCAGCCCCAGCATTTT.

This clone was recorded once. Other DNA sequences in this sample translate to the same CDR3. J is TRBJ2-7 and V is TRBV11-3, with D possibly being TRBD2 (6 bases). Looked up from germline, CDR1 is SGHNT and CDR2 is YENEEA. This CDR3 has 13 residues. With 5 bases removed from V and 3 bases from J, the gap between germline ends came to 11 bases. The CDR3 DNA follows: TGTGCCAGCAGCCCCGGAGGGGACTACGAGCAGTACTTC. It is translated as CASSPGGDYEQYF.

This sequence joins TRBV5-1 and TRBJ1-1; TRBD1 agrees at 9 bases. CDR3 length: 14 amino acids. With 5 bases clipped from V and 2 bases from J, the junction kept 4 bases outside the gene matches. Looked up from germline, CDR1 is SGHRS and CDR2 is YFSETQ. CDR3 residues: CASRTGGRNTEAFF. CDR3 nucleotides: TGCGCCAGCAGGACAGGGGGAAGAAACACTGAAGCTTTCTTT.

The CDR3 is CASSQDYVTEAFF. The CDR3 coding sequence is TGTGCCAGCAGCCAAGATTACGTCACTGAAGCTTTCTTT. The chain couples TRBV14 to TRBJ1-1, with D uncertain. The germline CDR1 and CDR2 sequences are SGHDN and FVKESK. This CDR3 is 13 amino acids long. The V end was cut by 0 bases, the J end by 4 bases, with 6 bases between.

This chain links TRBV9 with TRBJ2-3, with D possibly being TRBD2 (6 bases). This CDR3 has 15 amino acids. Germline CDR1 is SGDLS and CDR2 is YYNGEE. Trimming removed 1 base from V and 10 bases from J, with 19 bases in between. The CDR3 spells CASSVRGADGGAQYF. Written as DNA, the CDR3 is TGTGCCAGCAGCGTACGCGGGGCAGATGGTGGGGCGCAGTATTTT. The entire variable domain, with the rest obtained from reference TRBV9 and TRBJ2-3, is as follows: DSGVTQTPKHLITATGQRVTLRCSPRSGDLSVYWYQQSLDQGLQFLIQYYNGEERAKGNILERFSAQQFPDLHSELNLSSLELGDSALYFCASSVRGADGGAQYFGPGTRLTVL.

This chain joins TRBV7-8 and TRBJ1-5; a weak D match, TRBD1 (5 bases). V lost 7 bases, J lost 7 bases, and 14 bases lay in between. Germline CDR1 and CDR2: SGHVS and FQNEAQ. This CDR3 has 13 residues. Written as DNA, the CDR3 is TGTGCCAGCACCCTAGGGGTACACCAGCCCCAGCATTTT. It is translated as CASTLGVHQPQHF.

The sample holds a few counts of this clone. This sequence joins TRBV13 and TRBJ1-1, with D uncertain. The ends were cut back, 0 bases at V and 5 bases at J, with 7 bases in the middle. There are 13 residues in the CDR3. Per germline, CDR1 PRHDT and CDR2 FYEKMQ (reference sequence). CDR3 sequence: CASSLGRRTEAFF. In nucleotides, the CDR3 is TGTGCCAGCAGCTTAGGGAGGAGGACTGAAGCTTTCTTT.

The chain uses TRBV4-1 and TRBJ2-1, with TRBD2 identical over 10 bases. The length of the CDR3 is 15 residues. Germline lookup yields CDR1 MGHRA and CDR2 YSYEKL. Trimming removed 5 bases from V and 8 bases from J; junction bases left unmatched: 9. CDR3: CASSTPGTSDHEQFF. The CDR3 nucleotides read TGCGCCAGCAGCACCCCCGGGACTAGCGATCATGAGCAGTTCTTC.

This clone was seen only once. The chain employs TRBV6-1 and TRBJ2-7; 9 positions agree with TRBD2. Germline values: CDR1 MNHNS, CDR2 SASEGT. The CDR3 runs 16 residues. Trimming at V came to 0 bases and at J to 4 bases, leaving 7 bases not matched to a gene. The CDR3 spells CASSEARLAGRYEQYF. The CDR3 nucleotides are TGTGCCAGCAGTGAAGCCCGGCTAGCGGGAAGATACGAGCAGTACTTC.

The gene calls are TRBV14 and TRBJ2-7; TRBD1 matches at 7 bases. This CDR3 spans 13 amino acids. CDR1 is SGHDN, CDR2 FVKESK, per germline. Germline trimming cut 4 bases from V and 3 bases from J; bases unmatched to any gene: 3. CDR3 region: CASSLDRDYEQYF. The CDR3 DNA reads TGTGCCAGCAGCCTCGACAGGGACTACGAGCAGTACTTC.

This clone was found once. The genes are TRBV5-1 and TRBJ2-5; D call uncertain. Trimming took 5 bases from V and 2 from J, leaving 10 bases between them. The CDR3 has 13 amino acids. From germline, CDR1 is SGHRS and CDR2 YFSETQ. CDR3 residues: CASRDMRQETQYF. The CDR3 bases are TGCGCCAGCAGAGACATGCGGCAAGAGACCCAGTACTTC.

DNA of the CDR3: TGTGCCAGCAGCTCCACCGGGACAGGTGGGCTTAGGGGCTACACCTTC. This sequence encodes CASSSTGTGGLRGYTF. J is TRBJ1-2 and V is TRBV7-9, with 8 nucleotides matching TRBD1. CDR3 length: 16 amino acids. Unmatched junction bases numbered 15, after V lost 4 bases and J lost 8 bases. Germline CDR1 and CDR2: SEHNR and FQNEAQ (reference sequence).

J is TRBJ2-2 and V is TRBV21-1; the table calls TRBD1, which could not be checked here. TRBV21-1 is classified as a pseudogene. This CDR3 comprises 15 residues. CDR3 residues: CASTPGQQNTGELFF. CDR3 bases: TGTGCCAGTACACCGGGACAGCAGAACACCGGGGAGCTGTTTTTT.

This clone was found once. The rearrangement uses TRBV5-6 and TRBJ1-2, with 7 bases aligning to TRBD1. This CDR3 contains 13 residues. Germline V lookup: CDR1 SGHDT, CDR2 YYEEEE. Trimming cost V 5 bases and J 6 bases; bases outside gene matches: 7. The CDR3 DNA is TGTGCCAGCAGTATAGACAGGGCCCATGGCTACACCTTC. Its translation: CASSIDRAHGYTF.

The CDR3 loop is CASSYYGSYTGELFF. The CDR3 DNA is TGTGCCAGCAGTTACTATGGCAGCTACACCGGGGAGCTGTTTTTT. The genes are TRBV6-5 and TRBJ2-2; D is uncertain. The CDR3 is 15 residues long. CDR1 is MNHEY and CDR2 is SVGAGI in the germline V gene. V was shortened by 1 base and J by 3 bases, with 9 bases between the two germline ends.

The DNA for the CDR3 is TGCGCCAGCAGCTTGGCGGCAGATCAAACCTACGAGCAGTACTTC. It specifies CASSLAADQTYEQYF. This chain connects TRBV5-1 to TRBJ2-7; D unclear. Germline V CDR1 and CDR2: SGHRS, YFSETQ. V shed 0 bases and J shed 2 bases, with 12 bases lying between them. There are 15 residues in the CDR3. The whole variable domain, filled in from reference TRBV5-1 and TRBJ2-7, reads KAGVTQTPRYLIKTRGQQVTLSCSPISGHRSVSWYQQTPGQGLQFLFEYFSETQRNKGNFPGRFSGRQFSNSRSEMNVSTLELGDSALYLCASSLAADQTYEQYFGPGTRLTVT.

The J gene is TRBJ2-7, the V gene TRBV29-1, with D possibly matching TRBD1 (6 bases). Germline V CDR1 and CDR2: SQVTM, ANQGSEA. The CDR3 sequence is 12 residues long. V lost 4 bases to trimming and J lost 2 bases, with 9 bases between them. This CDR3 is CSVAWGPYEQYF. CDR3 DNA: TGCAGCGTTGCCTGGGGGCCCTACGAGCAGTACTTC.

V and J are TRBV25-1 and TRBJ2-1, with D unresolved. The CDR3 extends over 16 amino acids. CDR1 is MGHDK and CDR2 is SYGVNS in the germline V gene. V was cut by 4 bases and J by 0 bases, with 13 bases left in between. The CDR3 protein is CASSGYGMGSYNEQFF. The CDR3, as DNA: TGTGCCAGCAGTGGGTATGGGATGGGCTCCTACAATGAGCAGTTCTTC.

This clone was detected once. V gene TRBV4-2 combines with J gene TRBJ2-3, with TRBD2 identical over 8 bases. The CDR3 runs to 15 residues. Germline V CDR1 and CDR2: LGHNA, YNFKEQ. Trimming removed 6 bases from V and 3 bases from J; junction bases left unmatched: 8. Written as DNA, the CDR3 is TGTGCCAGCAGAGGGAGCGGGAGTGGGACAGATACGCAGTATTTT. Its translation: CASRGSGSGTDTQYF.

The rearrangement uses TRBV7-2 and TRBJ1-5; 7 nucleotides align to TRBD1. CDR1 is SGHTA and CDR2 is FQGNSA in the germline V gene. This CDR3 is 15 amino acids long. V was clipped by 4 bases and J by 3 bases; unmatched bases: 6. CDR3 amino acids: CASSWTGTDNQPQHF. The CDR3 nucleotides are TGTGCCAGCAGCTGGACCGGGACAGACAATCAGCCCCAGCATTTT.